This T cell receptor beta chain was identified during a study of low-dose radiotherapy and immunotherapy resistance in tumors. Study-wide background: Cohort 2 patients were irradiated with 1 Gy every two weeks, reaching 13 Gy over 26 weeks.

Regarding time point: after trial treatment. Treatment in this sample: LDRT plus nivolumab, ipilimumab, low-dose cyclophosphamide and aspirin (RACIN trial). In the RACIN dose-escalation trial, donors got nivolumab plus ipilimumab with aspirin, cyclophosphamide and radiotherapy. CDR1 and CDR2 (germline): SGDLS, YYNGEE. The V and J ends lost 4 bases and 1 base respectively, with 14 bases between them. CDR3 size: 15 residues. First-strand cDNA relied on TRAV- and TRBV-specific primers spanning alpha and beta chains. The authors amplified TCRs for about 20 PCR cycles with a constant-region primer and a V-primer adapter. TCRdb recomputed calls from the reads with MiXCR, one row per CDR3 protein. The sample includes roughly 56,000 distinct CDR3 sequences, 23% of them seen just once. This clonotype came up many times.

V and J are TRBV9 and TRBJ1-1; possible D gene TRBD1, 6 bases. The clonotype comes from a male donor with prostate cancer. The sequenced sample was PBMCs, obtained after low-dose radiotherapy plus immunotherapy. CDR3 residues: CASSIQGRGNTEAFF. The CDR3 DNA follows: TGTGCCAGCAGCATCCAGGGGAGGGGGAACACTGAAGCTTTCTTT. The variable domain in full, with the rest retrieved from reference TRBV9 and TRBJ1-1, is DSGVTQTPKHLITATGQRVTLRCSPRSGDLSVYWYQQSLDQGLQFLIQYYNGEERAKGNILERFSAQQFPDLHSELNLSSLELGDSALYFCASSIQGRGNTEAFFGQGTRLTVV.